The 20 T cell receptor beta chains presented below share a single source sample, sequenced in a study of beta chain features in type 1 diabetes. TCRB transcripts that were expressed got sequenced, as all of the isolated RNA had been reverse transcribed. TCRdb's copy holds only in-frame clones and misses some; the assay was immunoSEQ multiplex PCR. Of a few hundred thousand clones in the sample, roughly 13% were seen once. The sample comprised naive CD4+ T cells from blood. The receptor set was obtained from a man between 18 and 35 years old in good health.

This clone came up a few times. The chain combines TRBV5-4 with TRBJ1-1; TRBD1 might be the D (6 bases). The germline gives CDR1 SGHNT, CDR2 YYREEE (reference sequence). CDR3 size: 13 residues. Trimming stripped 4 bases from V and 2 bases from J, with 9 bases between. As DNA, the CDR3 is TGTGCCAGCAGCCAGGACAGCAACACTGAAGCTTTCTTT. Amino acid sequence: CASSQDSNTEAFF.

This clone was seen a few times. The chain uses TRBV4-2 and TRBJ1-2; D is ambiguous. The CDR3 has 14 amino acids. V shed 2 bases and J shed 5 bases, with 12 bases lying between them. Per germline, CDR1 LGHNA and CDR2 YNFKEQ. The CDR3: CASSQLQRVYGYTF. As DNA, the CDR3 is TGTGCCAGCAGCCAACTCCAGCGGGTTTATGGCTACACCTTC.

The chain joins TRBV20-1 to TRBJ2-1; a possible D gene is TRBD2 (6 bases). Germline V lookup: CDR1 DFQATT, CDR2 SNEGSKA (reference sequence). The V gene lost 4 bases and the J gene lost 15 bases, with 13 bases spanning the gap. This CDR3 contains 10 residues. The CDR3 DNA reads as TGCAGTGCTACGGACTATACTCCGTTCTTC. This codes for CSATDYTPFF.

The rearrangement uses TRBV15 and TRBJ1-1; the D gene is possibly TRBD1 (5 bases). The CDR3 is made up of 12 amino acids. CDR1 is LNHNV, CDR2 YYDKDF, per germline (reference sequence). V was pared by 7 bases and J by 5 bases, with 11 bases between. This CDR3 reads CATNGGGTEAFF. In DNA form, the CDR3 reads TGTGCCACCAACGGGGGGGGTACTGAAGCTTTCTTT.

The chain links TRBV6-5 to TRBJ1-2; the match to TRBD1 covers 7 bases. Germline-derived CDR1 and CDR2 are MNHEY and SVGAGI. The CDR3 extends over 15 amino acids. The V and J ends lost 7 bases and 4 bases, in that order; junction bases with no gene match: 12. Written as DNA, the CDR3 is TGTGCCAGCAACCGAACTCCGGGACAGATCTATGGCTACACCTTC. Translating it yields CASNRTPGQIYGYTF.

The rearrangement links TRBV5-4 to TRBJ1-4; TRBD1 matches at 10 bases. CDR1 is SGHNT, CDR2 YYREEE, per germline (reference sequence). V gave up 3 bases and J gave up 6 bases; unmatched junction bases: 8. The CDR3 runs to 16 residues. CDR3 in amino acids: CASSYGTGDSYEKLFF. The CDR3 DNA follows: TGTGCCAGCAGCTACGGGACAGGGGATTCGTATGAAAAACTGTTTTTT.

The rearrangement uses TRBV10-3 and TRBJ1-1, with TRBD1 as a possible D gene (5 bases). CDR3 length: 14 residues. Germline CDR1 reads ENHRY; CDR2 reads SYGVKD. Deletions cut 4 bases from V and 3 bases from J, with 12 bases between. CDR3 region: CAISGRGLDTEAFF. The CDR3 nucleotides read TGTGCCATCAGTGGGCGGGGGTTGGACACTGAAGCTTTCTTT.

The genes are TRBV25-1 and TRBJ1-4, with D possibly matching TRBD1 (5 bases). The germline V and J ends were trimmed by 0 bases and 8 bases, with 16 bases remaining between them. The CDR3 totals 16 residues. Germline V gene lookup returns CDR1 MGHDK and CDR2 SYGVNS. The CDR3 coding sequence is TGTGCCAGCAGTGAATATTCAGGGTTCGGGGGGGAAAAACTGTTTTTT. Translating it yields CASSEYSGFGGEKLFF.

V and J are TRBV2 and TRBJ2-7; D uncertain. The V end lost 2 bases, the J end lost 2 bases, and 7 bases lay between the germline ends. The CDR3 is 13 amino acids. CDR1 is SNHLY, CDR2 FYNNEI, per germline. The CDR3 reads CASSEQVTYEQYF. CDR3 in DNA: TGTGCCAGCAGTGAACAGGTTACCTACGAGCAGTACTTC.

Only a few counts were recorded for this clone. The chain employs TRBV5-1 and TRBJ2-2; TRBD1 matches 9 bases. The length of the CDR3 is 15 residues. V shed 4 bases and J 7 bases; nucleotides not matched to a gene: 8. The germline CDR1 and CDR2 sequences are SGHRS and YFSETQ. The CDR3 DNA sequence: TGCGCCAGCAGCAACAGGACAGGGGCTAACGGGGAGCTGTTTTTT. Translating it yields CASSNRTGANGELFF.

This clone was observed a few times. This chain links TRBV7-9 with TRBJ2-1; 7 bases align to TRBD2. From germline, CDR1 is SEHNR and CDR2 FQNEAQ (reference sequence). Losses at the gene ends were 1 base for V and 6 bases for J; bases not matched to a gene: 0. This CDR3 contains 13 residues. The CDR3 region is CASSLGLANEQFF. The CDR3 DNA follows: TGTGCCAGCAGCTTAGGACTAGCCAATGAGCAGTTCTTC.

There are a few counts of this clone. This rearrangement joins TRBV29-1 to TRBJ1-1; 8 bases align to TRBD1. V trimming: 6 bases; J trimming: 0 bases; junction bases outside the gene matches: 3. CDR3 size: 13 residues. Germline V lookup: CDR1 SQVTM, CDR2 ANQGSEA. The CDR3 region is CSVGQAMNTEAFF. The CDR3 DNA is TGCAGCGTGGGACAGGCAATGAACACTGAAGCTTTCTTT.

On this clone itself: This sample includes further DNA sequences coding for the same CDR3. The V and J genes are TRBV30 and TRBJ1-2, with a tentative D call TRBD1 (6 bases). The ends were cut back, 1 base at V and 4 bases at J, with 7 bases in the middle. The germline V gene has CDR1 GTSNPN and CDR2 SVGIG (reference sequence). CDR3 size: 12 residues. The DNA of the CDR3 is TGTGCCTGGAGTGAGGGGGTCTATGGCTACACCTTC. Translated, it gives CAWSEGVYGYTF. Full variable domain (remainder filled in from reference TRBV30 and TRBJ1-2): SQTIHQWPATLVQPVGSPLSLECTVEGTSNPNLYWYRQAAGRGLQLLFYSVGIGQISSEVPQNLSASRPQDRQFILSSKKLLLSDSGFYLCAWSEGVYGYTFGSGTRLTVV.

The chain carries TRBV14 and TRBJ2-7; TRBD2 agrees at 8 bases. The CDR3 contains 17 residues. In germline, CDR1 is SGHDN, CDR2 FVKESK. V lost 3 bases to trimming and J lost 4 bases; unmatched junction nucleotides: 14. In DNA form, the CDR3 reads TGTGCCAGCAGCCACCCTGACAGCCCCGGGGGGGGGTACGAGCAGTACTTC. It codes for CASSHPDSPGGGYEQYF.

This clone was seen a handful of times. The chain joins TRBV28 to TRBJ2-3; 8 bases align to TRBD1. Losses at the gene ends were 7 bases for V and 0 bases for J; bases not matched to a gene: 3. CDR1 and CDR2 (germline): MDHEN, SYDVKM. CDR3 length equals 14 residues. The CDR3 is CASNRDRSTDTQYF. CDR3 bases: TGTGCCAGCAACCGGGACAGGAGCACAGATACGCAGTATTTT.

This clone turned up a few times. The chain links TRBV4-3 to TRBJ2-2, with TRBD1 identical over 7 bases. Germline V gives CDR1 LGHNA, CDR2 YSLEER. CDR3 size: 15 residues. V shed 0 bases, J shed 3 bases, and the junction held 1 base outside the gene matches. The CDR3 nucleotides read TGCGCCAGCAGCCAAGAAGGACAGGACACCGGGGAGCTGTTTTTT. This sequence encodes CASSQEGQDTGELFF.

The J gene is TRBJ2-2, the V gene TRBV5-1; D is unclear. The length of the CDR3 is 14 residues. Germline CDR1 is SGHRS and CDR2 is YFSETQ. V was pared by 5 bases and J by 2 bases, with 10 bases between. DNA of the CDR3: TGCGCCAGCAGTCTTCCCCCCAACACCGGGGAGCTGTTTTTT. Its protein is CASSLPPNTGELFF.

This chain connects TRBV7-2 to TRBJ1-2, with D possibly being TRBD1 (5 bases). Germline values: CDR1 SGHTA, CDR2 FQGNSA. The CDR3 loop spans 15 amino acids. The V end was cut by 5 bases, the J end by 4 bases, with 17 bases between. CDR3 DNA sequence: TGTGCCAGCAGCCTCCTGACAGTATCGACCTATGGCTACACCTTC. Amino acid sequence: CASSLLTVSTYGYTF.

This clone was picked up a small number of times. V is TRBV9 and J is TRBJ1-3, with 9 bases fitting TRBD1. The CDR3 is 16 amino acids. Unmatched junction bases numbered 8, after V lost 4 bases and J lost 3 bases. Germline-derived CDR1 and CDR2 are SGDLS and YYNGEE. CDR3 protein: CASSFYRGLGGNTIYF. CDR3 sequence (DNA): TGTGCCAGCAGCTTCTACAGGGGGCTCGGTGGAAACACCATATATTTT.

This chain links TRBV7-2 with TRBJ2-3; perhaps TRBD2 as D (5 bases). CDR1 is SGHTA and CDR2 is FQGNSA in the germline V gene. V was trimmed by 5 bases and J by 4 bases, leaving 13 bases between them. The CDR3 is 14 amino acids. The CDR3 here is CASSPLMGADTQYF. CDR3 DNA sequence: TGTGCCAGCAGCCCTCTGATGGGAGCAGATACGCAGTATTTT.